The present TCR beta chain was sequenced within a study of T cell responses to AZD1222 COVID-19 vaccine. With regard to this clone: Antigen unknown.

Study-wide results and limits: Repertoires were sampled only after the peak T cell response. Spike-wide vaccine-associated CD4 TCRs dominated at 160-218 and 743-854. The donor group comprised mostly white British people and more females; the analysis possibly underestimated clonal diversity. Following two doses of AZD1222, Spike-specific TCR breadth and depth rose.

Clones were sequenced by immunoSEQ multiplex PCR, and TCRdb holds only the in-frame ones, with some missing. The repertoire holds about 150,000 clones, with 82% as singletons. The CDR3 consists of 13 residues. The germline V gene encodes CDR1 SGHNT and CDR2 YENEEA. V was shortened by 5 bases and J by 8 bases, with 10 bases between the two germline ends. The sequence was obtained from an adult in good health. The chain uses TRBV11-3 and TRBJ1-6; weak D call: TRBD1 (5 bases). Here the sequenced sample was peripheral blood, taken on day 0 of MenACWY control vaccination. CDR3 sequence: CASSLGTDSPLHF. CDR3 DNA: TGTGCCAGCAGCCTCGGGACGGATTCACCCCTCCACTTT.